This TCR beta chain emerged from a study of control samples from healthy donors and cancer patients. The V segment lost 5 bases and the J segment 4 bases; nucleotides outside the gene matches: 7. CDR3 length: 15 amino acids. Germline V gene data show CDR1 as SEHNR and CDR2 as FQNEAQ (reference sequence). Here immunoSEQ multiplex PCR was the method, and the copy in TCRdb shows in-frame clones only, minus some. The table includes just over 150,000 clones, approximately 93% detected once. This clonotype originated in a woman aged 40 to 50 in good health. This chain links TRBV7-9 with TRBJ1-2; 10 nucleotides align to TRBD1. The sequencing input was blood. CDR3 amino acids: CASSLTGGFGYGYTF. For the CDR3, the DNA is TGTGCCAGCAGCCTGACAGGGGGCTTCGGCTATGGCTACACCTTC.